Sequencing of this TCR beta chain was carried out in a study of T-cell memory formation after mild COVID-19. As for the study in general: Largely donor-specific TCR clusters were found.

V lost 5 bases to trimming and J lost 5 bases; unmatched junction nucleotides: 5. The germline gives CDR1 SGHRS, CDR2 YFSETQ. The length of the CDR3 is 15 residues. A few counts support this clonotype. TCRdb reprocessed the 5' RACE reads via MiXCR and lists one record per CDR3 protein. The sample lists around 310,000 distinct CDR3 sequences; more than 20% were seen once. The source material was PBMCs or a T cell subset sorted from them (not recorded which). The TCR comes from a man younger than 35 who had mild COVID-19 (a few samples of this study predate the infection). Cell type and time point are not known. This chain joins TRBV5-1 and TRBJ1-5, with TRBD1 matching over 12 bases. The CDR3 DNA is TGCGCCAGCAGAGAGGGACAGGGGGCATATCAGCCCCAGCATTTT. It translates to CASREGQGAYQPQHF.